In this sample, the clone carrying this TCR beta chain turned up once. Symptom resolution, clearance, or two negative PCRs marked the recovered donors of Cohort 3. The junction had 4 bases not matched to a gene; V was cut back by 7 bases and J by 3 bases. The germline CDR1 and CDR2 sequences are SQVTM and ANQGSEA. The CDR3 has 12 amino acids. Produced via immunoSEQ multiplex PCR; TCRdb's table is partial and in-frame only. The sample shows over 300,000 clones, approximately 85% of them seen only once. The data belong to a study of blood T cell repertoires in COVID-19. Study-level background: From the United States, Italy and Spain came samples of acute and convalescent COVID-19. T cells, B-cell-depleted T cells, or PBMCs provided the cDNA or gDNA that served as material.

The TCR comes from a man aged 25 to 40 who had recovered from COVID-19. Source material: PBMCs or T cells enriched from blood (not recorded which). The chain combines TRBV29-1 with TRBJ1-2; 8 bases are shared with TRBD1. As DNA, the CDR3 is TGCAGCGCCGAGGACAGGGACTATGGCTACACCTTC. Translated, it gives CSAEDRDYGYTF. The complete variable domain, with remaining parts taken from reference TRBV29-1 and TRBJ1-2, reads SAVISQKPSRDICQRGTSLTIQCQVDSQVTMMFWYRQQPGQSLTLIATANQGSEATYESGFVIDKFPISRPNLTFSTLTVSNMSPEDSSIYLCSAEDRDYGYTFGSGTRLTVV.